Given below is one TCR beta chain in context. Its antigen has not been determined. The sample holds no much larger clone one base away, and base qualities are not on file. This record belongs to a study of cytomegalovirus exposure and HLA in healthy donors listed by TCRdb under 2017. Describing the broader study: An earlier analysis of approximately 640 of the donors reported roughly 300 Gb of sequence data and some 100 million unique TCR beta sequences from about 180 million T cells. Typing coverage varied by locus: 629-630 donors for A, B, C, DRB1 and DQB1; approximately 500 for DQA1; approximately 610 for DPA1; under 490 for DPB1. A later genetic analysis used genome-wide SNP genotypes for about 55% of the 666 donors, treating that subset as a discovery cohort. Among 398 genotyped donors of the cohort, an average of around 240,000 unique TCR beta nucleotide sequences were sequenced per donor, around 20% of them non-productive. The aim of the study was to test whether cataloging public T cell receptors could identify signatures of past pathogen exposure. The genetic ancestry cluster associated with self-reported Caucasian donors included 81% of the 398 genotyped donors. The later analysis used no new phenotypic data to find candidate immune exposures, relying instead on TCR beta sequences and their occurrence across donors. HLA typing included class I and class II loci at four-digit resolution. A separate validation cohort of about 110 different subjects was used in addition to the roughly 670-subject first cohort. Using immunosequencing, the study profiled T cell repertoires from 500 to 800 subjects and related those repertoires to cytomegalovirus serostatus. To predict cytomegalovirus infection status, the study combined high-throughput TCR immunosequencing, statistical association of individual TCRs with disease status, and machine learning. Approximately 310 gigabases of sequencing data and approximately 85 million unique TCR sequences were included in an early release covering about 620 HLA-typed donors. To study patterns of TCR occurrence, a later analysis re-analyzed previously published TCR beta repertoires from 666 donors and added high-resolution HLA genotyping. Alongside the repertoire data, information on donor age, sex, ethnicity and CMV serostatus was compiled. Because of strong linkage in the cohort, five DR-DQ haplotypes were treated as single units for association and clustering. To decide whether each TCR beta V gene segment behaved as functional or pseudogenic, an earlier analysis of some 600 of the donors relied on high-throughput TCR beta sequencing. All discovery cohort repertoires had been generated using a single sequencing platform. General findings and caveats noted by the study authors: In vitro tests confirmed that a few of the cytomegalovirus-associated TCR beta chains recognize cytomegalovirus antigens. Some IMGT-functional V segments, including TRBV6-2 and TRBV6-3, could not be distinguished by the 87-base-pair reads and were therefore excluded. A later analysis found that TCR association rates varied across HLA loci, with DRB1 alleles showing the most associated TCRs and HLA-C alleles the fewest. Several of the top co-occurrence clusters appeared to be linked to parvovirus B19, influenza, CMV and Epstein-Barr virus, according to a later analysis. The cohort was sequenced for TCR beta chains only, and without alpha or paired-chain data the features that could be detected were limited. An earlier analysis of approximately 530 of the donors showed that most TCR beta V segments appeared in productive rearrangements either about 87% or about 30% of the time, which broadly matched IMGT annotations. A cluster of highly shared sequence variants was judged likely to represent a technical artifact of the sequencing pipeline. Linkage disequilibrium might explain the correlated functional status among segregating V segments, but an unknown experimental factor could not be ruled out. Presence/absence analyses assumed roughly uniform sequencing depth across donors, an assumption that may not hold. Because some donors lacked HLA typing at each locus, the association tests relied only on the typed subset. Seventeen rarely observed V segments, including chromosome 9 orphons, were excluded from the earlier analysis of several hundred of the donors because counts were too low. In a later analysis, most CMV-associated TCR beta chains were found to appear HLA-restricted, with HLA associations seemingly driven largely by CMV exposure. The classifier was reported to diagnose cytomegalovirus status with high specificity and sensitivity in both the original and validation cohorts. A further reported finding was that TCR beta sequences accurately predicted the HLA-A and HLA-B alleles for most subjects in the first cohort. In a later analysis, HLA-associated TCR beta chains showed more clonal expansion and lower generation probabilities than non-associated chains that were equally common. A later genetic analysis reported fewer N-insertions in productive TCRs among donors in an Asian-associated ancestry cluster than the 666-donor mean. Strong co-occurrence of HLA alleles, especially DR and DQ, made assigning TCR associations to individual alleles difficult. While some public TCRs were present in many individuals, most TCR sequences turned up only very rarely across donors. According to the authors, the approach could potentially be generalized to other disease states and immunological phenotypes. In a later analysis, 16,951 TCR beta sequences were associated with specific HLA alleles at a false discovery rate of 0.05. A later genetic analysis associated a missense DCLRE1C variant with V-gene and J-gene trimming of TCR beta chains, and an independent cohort replicated the association. A total of fewer than 200 TCR beta chains were listed by the study as associated with cytomegalovirus. For the cohort, immune exposure information was limited to CMV serostatus.

The library was produced with the immunoSEQ multiplex PCR assay. For the multiplex PCR, a mixture combining 60 forward primers for TCR Vbeta segments and 13 reverse primers for TCR Jbeta segments was used. Amplification of the CDR3 region of rearranged TCR beta genes was performed with a multiplex PCR assay on genomic DNA. Amplified TCR beta libraries were sequenced as 87-base-pair reads on the Illumina HiSeq System. The paper's processing steps were these. A later analysis tallied about 77 million unique TCR beta chains across the 660 or so repertoires, and approximately 12 million of those chains were shared by two or more donors. Raw reads were error-corrected and collapsed into unique sequences with a nearest-neighbor algorithm that merged closely related sequences to remove PCR and sequencing errors. To assign V, D and J gene segments, CDR3 sequences were aligned to IMGT reference sequences. For a sequence to be retained, at least a six-nucleotide match to both a V gene segment and a J gene segment was required. Rearrangements were classified as productive when the CDR3 lacked stop codons and remained in frame with V and J, and all other rearrangements were classified as non-productive. CDR3 was defined according to IMGT convention as the region running from the second conserved V-encoded cysteine to the conserved J-encoded phenylalanine. The earlier analysis of 587 of the donors excluded sequences that lacked an unambiguous match to a single V gene segment. In an earlier analysis of a few hundred of the donors, V segments were called functional above 56.7% productive rearrangements and were called segregating when the between-donor standard deviation exceeded 5%. A statistical classification framework was built for diagnosing cytomegalovirus status from the catalog of TCR beta chain sequences. A later analysis assigned V and J genes by comparing TCR nucleotide sequences with IMGT/GENE-DB human TR gene sequences. In a later analysis, CDR3 sequences and most-parsimonious VDJ recombination scenarios were assigned using the TCRdist pipeline. In a later analysis, each TCR beta chain was defined by its CDR3 amino acid sequence together with its V-gene family, and reads lacking a unique V-gene family were excluded. In a later analysis, nearly 600 highly shared, low-generation-probability nucleotide sequences were removed to address suspected cross-contamination and a sequencing artifact. In a later analysis, a clonal expansion index for each public chain was calculated from normalized within-repertoire ranks of inferred template counts. A later analysis computed generation probabilities with a VDJ recombination model fitted to out-of-frame rearrangements, and checked the results against IGoR. Hypergeometric tests were used in a later analysis to score TCR-TCR, TCR-HLA and TCR-CMV co-occurrence, with a repertoire-size bias correction applied to the TCR pairs. In a later analysis, false discovery rates were estimated by permuting HLA or CMV assignments 20 times. In a later analysis, co-occurring TCRs were grouped using DBSCAN, and TCRdist sequence similarity was added for clustering within HLA-allele-positive subsets. Repertoires with fewer than 30,000 or more than 120,000 public chains, plus five repertoires with anomalous nucleotide sharing, were excluded from co-occurrence clustering. The table was pulled from immuneACCESS by TCRdb, which kept in-frame rearrangements only. Such tables lose some clones; where checked, under half of the loss comes from unresolved V genes, and the rest has no known cause. That table supplies the V and J calls and clone size; D and trimming were determined from the DNA. The sample records more than 95,000 clones, approximately 80% of which are singletons. Of the sample, around 5.3% is held by the ten largest clones.

Germline trimming: 3 bases from V, 0 bases from J; junction bases outside gene matches: 7. The germline V gene specifies SGDLS as CDR1 and YYNGEE as CDR2. The CDR3 covers 18 residues, taking in both the cysteine and the phenylalanine. The kept DNA is CDR3 alone, 54 bases in frame from the first base. The cohort was made up of approximately 670 healthy bone marrow donors. All cohort members were sampled while nominally healthy, although unrecorded immune exposures were likely present. The donor tested CMV seronegative and was one of the 352 seronegative cohort members. A peripheral blood sample was collected from each donor, and TCR beta sequencing was performed on peripheral blood mononuclear cells. Genomic DNA extraction from the blood cell samples was performed with the Qiagen DNeasy Blood Extraction Kit.

The specimen sequenced was PBMCs. This receptor was obtained from a male donor in good health and CMV-seronegative. This receptor chain uses TRBV9 and TRBJ2-1; 12 junctional bases match TRBD2. The sequenced DNA is TGTGCCAGCAGCGCACGAGGGACTAGCGGGCTCTCCTACAATGAGCAGTTCTTC. Translation gives CASSARGTSGLSYNEQFF.